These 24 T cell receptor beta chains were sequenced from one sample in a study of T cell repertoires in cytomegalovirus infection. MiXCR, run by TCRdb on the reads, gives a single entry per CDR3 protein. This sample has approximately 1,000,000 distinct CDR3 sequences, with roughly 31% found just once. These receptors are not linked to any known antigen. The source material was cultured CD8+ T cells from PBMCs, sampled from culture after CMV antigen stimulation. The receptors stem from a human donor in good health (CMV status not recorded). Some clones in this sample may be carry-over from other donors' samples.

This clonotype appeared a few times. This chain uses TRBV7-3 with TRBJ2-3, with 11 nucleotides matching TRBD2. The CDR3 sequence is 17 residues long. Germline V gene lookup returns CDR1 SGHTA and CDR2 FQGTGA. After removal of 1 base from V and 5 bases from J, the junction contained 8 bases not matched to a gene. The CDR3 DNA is TGTGCCAGCAGCTTAAAAAATAGCGGGGGGGCGGGAGATACGCAGTATTTT. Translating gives CASSLKNSGGAGDTQYF.

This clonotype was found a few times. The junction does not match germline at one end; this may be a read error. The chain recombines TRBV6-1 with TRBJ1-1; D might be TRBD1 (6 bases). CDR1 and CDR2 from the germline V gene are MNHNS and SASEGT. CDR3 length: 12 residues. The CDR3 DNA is TGTGCCAGCAGTGAATGGACAGACGAAGGGAACTTT. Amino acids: CASSEWTDEGNF.

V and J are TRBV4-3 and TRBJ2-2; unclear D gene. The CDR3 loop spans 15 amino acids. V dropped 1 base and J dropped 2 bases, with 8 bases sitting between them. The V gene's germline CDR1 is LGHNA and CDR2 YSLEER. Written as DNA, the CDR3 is TGCGCCAGCAGCCAAGTGCAGGCTAACACCGGGGAGCTGTTTTTT. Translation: CASSQVQANTGELFF.

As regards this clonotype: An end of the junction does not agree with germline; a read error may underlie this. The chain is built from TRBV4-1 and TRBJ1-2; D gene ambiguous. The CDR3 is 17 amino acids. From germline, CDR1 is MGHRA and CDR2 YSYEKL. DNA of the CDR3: TGTGCCAGCAGCCAAGAGGGAGCAGGCGCAGCTAACTATGGCTACACCTTC. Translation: CASSQEGAGAANYGYTF.

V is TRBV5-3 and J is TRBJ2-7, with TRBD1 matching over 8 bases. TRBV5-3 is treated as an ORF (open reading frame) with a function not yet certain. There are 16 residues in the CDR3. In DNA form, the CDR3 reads TGTGCCAGCAGCTTTAGACGGACAGGGTCCCTCTACGGGCAGTACGTC. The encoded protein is CASSFRRTGSLYGQYV.

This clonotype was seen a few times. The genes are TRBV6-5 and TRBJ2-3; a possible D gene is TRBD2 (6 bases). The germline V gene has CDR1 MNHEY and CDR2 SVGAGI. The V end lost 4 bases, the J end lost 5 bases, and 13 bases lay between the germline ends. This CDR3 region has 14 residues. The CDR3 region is CASSWTKVGDTQYF. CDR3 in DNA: TGTGCCAGCAGTTGGACTAAAGTAGGAGATACGCAGTATTTT.

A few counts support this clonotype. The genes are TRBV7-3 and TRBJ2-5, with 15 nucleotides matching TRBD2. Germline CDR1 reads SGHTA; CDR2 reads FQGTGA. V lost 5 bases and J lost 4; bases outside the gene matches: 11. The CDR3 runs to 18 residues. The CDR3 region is CASSPGLAGGPRRETQYF. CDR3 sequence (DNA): TGTGCCAGCAGCCCTGGACTAGCGGGGGGGCCACGGAGAGAGACCCAGTACTTC.

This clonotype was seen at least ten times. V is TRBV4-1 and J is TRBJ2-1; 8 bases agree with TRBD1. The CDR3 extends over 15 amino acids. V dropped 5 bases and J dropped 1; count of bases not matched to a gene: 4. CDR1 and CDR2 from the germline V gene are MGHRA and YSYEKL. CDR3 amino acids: CASSETGESYNEQFF. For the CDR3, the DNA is TGCGCCAGCAGCGAGACAGGGGAATCCTACAATGAGCAGTTCTTC.

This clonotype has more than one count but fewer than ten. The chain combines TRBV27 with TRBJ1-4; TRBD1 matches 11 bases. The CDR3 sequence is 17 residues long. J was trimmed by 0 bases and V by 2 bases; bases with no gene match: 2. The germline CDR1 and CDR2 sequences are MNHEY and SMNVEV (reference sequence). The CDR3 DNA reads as TGTGCCAGCAGTTTAAGGGGACAGGGGGCAACTAATGAAAAACTGTTTTTT. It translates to CASSLRGQGATNEKLFF. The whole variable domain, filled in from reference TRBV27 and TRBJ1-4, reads EAQVTQNPRYLITVTGKKLTVTCSQNMNHEYMSWYRQDPGLGLRQIYYSMNVEVTDKGDVPEGYKVSRKEKRNFPLILESPSPNQTSLYFCASSLRGQGATNEKLFFGSGTQLSVL.

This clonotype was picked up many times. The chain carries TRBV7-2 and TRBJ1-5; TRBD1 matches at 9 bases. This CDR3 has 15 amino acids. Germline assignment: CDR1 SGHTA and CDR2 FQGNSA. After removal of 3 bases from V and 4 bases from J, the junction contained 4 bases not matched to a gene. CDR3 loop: CASSFGDRENQPQHF. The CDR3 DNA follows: TGTGCCAGCAGCTTTGGGGACAGGGAAAATCAGCCCCAGCATTTT. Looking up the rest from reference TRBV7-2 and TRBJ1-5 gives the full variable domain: GAGVSQSPSNKVTEKGKDVELRCDPISGHTALYWYRQSLGQGLEFLIYFQGNSAPDKSGLPSDRFSAERTGGSVSTLTIQRTQQEDSAVYLCASSFGDRENQPQHFGDGTRLSIL.

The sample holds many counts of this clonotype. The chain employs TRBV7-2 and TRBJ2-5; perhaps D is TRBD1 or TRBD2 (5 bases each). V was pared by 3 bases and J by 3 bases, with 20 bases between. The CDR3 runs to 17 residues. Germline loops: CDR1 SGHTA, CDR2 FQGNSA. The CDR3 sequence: CASSLGLAWTVEETQYF. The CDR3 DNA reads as TGTGCCAGCAGCTTGGGGCTAGCTTGGACGGTCGAAGAGACCCAGTACTTC.

The CDR3 coding sequence is TGTGCCAGCTCACCACGCGGGCAGGGCTATGAAGAGACCCAGTACTTC. Protein: CASSPRGQGYEETQYF. The chain recombines TRBV18 with TRBJ2-5; D may match TRBD1 or TRBD2 (5 bases each). From germline, CDR1 is KGHSH and CDR2 LQKENI. The CDR3 covers 16 residues. V was cut by 1 base and J by 3 bases, with 15 bases left in between.

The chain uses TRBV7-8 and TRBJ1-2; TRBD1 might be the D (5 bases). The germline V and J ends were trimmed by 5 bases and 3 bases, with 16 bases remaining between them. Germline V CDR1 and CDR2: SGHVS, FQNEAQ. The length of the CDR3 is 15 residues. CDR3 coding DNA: TGTGCCAGCAGCCGCGAAGGGGCGTTAGACTATGGCTACACCTTC. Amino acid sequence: CASSREGALDYGYTF.

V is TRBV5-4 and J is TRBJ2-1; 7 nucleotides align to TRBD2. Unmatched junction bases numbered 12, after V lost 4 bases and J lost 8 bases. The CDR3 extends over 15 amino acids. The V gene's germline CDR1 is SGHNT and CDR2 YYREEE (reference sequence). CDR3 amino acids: CASSNTPGGDYEQFF. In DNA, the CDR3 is TGTGCCAGCAGCAACACCCCTGGGGGGGACTATGAGCAGTTCTTC.

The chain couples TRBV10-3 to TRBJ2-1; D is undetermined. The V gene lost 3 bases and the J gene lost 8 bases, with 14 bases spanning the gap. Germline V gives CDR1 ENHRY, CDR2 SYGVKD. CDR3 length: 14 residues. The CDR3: CAISERADRHEQFF. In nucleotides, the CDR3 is TGTGCCATCAGTGAAAGGGCGGATCGCCATGAGCAGTTCTTC.

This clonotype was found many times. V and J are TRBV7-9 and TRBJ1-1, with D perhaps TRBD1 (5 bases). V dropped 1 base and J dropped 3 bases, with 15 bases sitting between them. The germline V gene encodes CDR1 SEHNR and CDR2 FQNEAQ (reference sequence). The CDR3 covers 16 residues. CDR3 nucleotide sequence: TGTGCCAGCAGCTTAGGAAGGAGGGGCGTGGACACTGAAGCTTTCTTT. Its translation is CASSLGRRGVDTEAFF.

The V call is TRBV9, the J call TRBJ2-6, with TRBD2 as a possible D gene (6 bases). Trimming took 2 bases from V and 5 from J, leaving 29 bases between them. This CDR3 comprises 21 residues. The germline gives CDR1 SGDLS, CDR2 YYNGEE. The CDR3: CASSVPGSTEGVEERANVLTF. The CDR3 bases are TGTGCCAGCAGCGTGCCCGGGTCTACGGAGGGAGTGGAAGAGCGGGCCAACGTCCTGACTTTC.

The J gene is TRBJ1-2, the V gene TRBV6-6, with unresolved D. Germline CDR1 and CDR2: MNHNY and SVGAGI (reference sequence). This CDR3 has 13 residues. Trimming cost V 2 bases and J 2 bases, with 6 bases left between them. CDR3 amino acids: CASSYALNYGYTF. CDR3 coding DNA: TGTGCCAGCAGTTACGCCCTCAACTATGGCTACACCTTC.

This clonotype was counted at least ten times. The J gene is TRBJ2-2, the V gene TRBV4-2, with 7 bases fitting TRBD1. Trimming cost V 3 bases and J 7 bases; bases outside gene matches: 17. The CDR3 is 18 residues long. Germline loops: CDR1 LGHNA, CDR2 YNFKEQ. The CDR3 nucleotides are TGTGCCAGCAGCCATGAGTCGGGACAGTCGTTAATCGGCGGGGAGCTGTTTTTT. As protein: CASSHESGQSLIGGELFF.

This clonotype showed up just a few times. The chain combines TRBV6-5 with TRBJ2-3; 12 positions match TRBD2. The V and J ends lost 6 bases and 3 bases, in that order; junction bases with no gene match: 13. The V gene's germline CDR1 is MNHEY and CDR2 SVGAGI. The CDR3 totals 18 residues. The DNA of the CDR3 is TGTGCCAGCAGCCGTCTAGCGGGGGGGCCCGAGAGTACAGATACGCAGTATTTT. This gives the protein CASSRLAGGPESTDTQYF.

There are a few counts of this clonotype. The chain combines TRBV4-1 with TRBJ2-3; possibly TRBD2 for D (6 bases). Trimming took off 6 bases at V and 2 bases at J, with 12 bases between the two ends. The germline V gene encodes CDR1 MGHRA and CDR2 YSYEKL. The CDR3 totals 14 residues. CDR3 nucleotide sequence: TGCGCCAGCAGTCGGGACTTAGTCACAGATACGCAGTATTTT. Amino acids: CASSRDLVTDTQYF.

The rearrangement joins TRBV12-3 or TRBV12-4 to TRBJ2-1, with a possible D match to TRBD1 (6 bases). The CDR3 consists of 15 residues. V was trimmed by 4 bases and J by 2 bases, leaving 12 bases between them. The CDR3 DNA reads TGTGCCAGCAGTTATAACAGGGAACCCTACAATGAGCAGTTCTTC. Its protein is CASSYNREPYNEQFF.

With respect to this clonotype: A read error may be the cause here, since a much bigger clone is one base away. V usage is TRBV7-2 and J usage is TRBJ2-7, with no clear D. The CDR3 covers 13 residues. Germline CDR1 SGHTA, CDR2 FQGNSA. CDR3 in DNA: TGTGCCAACAGCTTAAGGGCTAGTTACGAGCAGTACGTC. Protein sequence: CANSLRASYEQYV.

CDR3 sequence reads: CASSVSQPQHF. The CDR3 DNA reads as TGTGCCAGCAGTGTGAGTCAGCCCCAGCATTTT. The V call is TRBV12-3 or TRBV12-4, the J call TRBJ1-5, with D unclear. CDR3 size: 11 residues. The V and J ends lost 5 bases and 6 bases respectively, with 5 bases between them.